This entry describes one T cell receptor (beta chain). No cognate antigen has been identified for it. There are no base qualities to consult, and no much larger clone falls within one base. These data originate in a study of tumor-infiltrating lymphocytes in primary liver carcinoma (dated by TCRdb to the late 2010s). Regarding the study in general: Roughly 5 patients with histopathologically diagnosed primary liver carcinoma underwent surgical resection in China between November 2015 and 2016. Of the five patients (three men and two women, aged 30 to 69 years), four had hepatocellular carcinoma and one had combined HCC and intrahepatic cholangiocarcinoma. The tumors of the five patients were staged as T1-T3 N0M0, with maximum diameters ranging from about 4 to 11 cm. Each sample produced roughly 3.65 to 8 million productive TCRbeta reads, and read depth showed no significant difference between tissue types. The study combined TCRbeta repertoire sequencing, expression microarrays and whole-exome sequencing across five regions of each liver tumor, with adjacent normal tissue and blood. A total of approximately 35 specimens from 5 patients, comprising some 25 tumor regions, 5 adjacent noncancerous liver tissues and 5 peripheral blood samples, were covered by TCRbeta repertoire sequencing. Technical replicate repertoires showed high reproducibility, with mean shared-clone rates roughly 0.89 and correlation coefficients above 0.95.

The CDR3, from cysteine to phenylalanine, totals 14 residues. Only CDR3 DNA is held: 42 bases, read in frame from base 1. From the germline V gene (reference sequence), CDR1 is SGHNT and CDR2 is YYREEE. V is shortened by 4 bases, J by 0 bases, and the region joining them spans 10 bases. Using a constant-region primer and ProtoScript II reverse transcriptase, TCRbeta-specific cDNA was reverse-transcribed from approximately 500 ng total RNA. Three nested multiplex PCR rounds, following a slightly modified ARM-PCR procedure, were used to build the TCRbeta libraries. The first two PCR rounds used multiplex TRBV1-TRBV30 forward primers with a Cbeta reverse primer, each for roughly 11 cycles. A final 25-cycle PCR with Deep VentR polymerase added sample barcodes and Illumina adapters. Before sequencing, amplicons between 200 and 500 bp were purified from gel using a QIAquick gel extraction kit. An Illumina HiSeq 2500 was used to sequence the TCRbeta amplicons, generating 250-bp paired-end reads. The original methods were these. Reads were quality-trimmed with Trimmomatic v0.33, and paired reads were merged with FLASH v1.2.11 to recover full CDR3 sequences. MiGEC v1.2.1b assigned V, D and J germline segments to the rearranged TCRbeta sequences. Clonotype statistics and Shannon-Wiener diversity indices were calculated with VDJtools v1.0.0. Except for diversity analysis, only the 250 most abundant clonotypes of each sample were used in subsequent analyses to reduce sampling bias. TCRdb reworked the public reads: Q25 trimming with fastp, MiXCR clone assembly, productive beta chains retained. When rows share a CDR3 protein, they turn into one entry using the most common DNA and genes. TCRdb's processing, not the study's, gives the V and J calls here. The sample data list about 330,000 distinct CDR3 sequences, and around 60% of these were observed just once. Under 8.5% of the sample is in the top ten clones.

RNA from unsorted whole blood was extracted with TRIzol reagent, and germline DNA was obtained with the DNeasy Blood & Tissue kit. At the time of sampling, the patients had chronic HBV infection and had not received any treatment. Before surgery, 3 to 5 milliliters of peripheral blood were drawn into K2EDTA tubes. Findings and caveats that apply to the study as a whole: Because the samples were bulk and unsorted, CD4+ and CD8+ T cell repertoires could not be compared. Repertoire overlap was higher between tumor regions (mean roughly 35%) than tumor-adjacent (17%) or tumor-blood (approximately 15%) pairs, consistent with antigen-driven expansion. Compared with blood, tumors had a significantly larger share of the repertoire taken up by the top 250 clones (p = 0.039). Only five patients were included in the study, and the authors note that the findings should be validated in a larger study. Only the TCR beta chain was sequenced, so true repertoire diversity is likely underestimated because unpaired alpha chains were not captured.

In this chain, TRBV5-4 is recombined with TRBJ1-2; the D gene remains uncertain. Specimen: peripheral blood. The origin of this receptor is a middle-aged man with primary liver carcinoma and hepatitis B virus infection. The nucleotides are TGTGCCAGCAGCCGCACGCTAACTAACTATGGCTACACCTTC. It codes for CASSRTLTNYGYTF.